This record looks at one T cell receptor (beta chain) sequence and its context. The clone's antigen remains unknown. No clone much larger than this one lies a single base away; base qualities are absent. The donors were included in the validation cohort of some 120 subjects, a group kept apart from the roughly 700-subject first cohort. This entry belongs to a study of cytomegalovirus exposure and HLA in healthy donors (dated by TCRdb to about 2017). Some background on the complete study: A later analysis indicated that the roughly 120 validation repertoires were generated on the platform also employed for the roughly 720 repertoires of the first cohort. A separate validation cohort of about 110 different subjects was used in addition to the approximately 670-subject first cohort. The study combined high-throughput TCR immunosequencing, statistical association of individual TCRs with disease status, and machine learning to predict cytomegalovirus infection status. The study was designed to test whether signatures of past pathogen exposure could be identified by cataloging public T cell receptors.

Receptor amplification or capture employed the immunoSEQ multiplex PCR assay. The study's processing was this. To diagnose cytomegalovirus status from the catalog of TCR beta chain sequences, a statistical classification framework was built. TCRdb stores this immuneACCESS table with in-frame sequences only. Part of the clones is absent; in the studies checked, under half of the shortfall reflects unresolved V genes, and no reason is known for the rest. V, J and clone size are taken as reported in that table, and D and trimming were inferred from the DNA itself. The sample table records tens of thousands of clones; about 85% of these occur just once. About 20% of the sample is held by the ten biggest clonotypes. Overall study results and their limits: In vitro tests confirmed that three of the cytomegalovirus-associated TCR beta chains recognize cytomegalovirus antigens. Subsequent analysis determined that TCRs grouped into clusters in the first cohort also showed a tendency toward co-occurrence across the 90 to 150 validation repertoires, and roughly 95% of cluster scores exceeded 0. The classifier was reported to diagnose cytomegalovirus status with high specificity and sensitivity in both the original cohort and the validation cohort. Across donors, most TCR sequences were observed very rarely, whereas some public TCRs were present in many individuals. The validation cohort had no HLA typing available for a later analysis, so co-occurrence within that cohort was assessed over all 130 or so repertoires. The study gave a list of under 200 TCR beta chains associated with cytomegalovirus. The authors suggested that the approach could potentially be generalized to other disease states and immunological phenotypes.

Source material: PBMCs. The clonotype originates from a man between 18 and 29 years old in good health and CMV-seropositive.

The CDR3 region has the sequence CASSPSSGGSGNQPQHF. At the DNA level, the sequence is TGTGCCAGCTCACCCAGTTCTGGAGGGTCGGGCAATCAGCCCCAGCATTTT. The sequence is built from TRBV18 and TRBJ1-5; the D gene is unclear. The CDR3 covers 17 residues, taking in both the cysteine and the phenylalanine. Of the read, only the CDR3 DNA is kept; its 51 bases are in frame from base 1. Relative to germline, V is 3 bases shorter and J is 2 bases shorter, with 17 bases between their ends. CDR1 is given as KGHSH and CDR2 as LQKENI, both from the germline V gene.